What follows are 28 T cell receptor beta chains derived from one specimen sequenced in a study of blood T cell repertoires in COVID-19. Profiling relied on immunoSEQ multiplex PCR, and the TCRdb table lists in-frame clones only, not all of them. The sample contains hundreds of thousands of clones, roughly 82% of which appear only once. Source material: PBMCs or T cells enriched from blood (not recorded which). The receptor source for this set is a woman between 45 and 65 years old who had recovered from COVID-19.

The chain carries TRBV28 and TRBJ2-3; tentatively, D is TRBD2 (5 bases). Germline assignment: CDR1 MDHEN and CDR2 SYDVKM. The V and J ends lost 6 bases and 1 base respectively, with 17 bases between them. The CDR3 spans 16 residues. The CDR3 sequence is CASRPYGVEGTDTQYF. The CDR3 region has the DNA TGTGCCAGCAGACCCTATGGGGTGGAGGGCACAGATACGCAGTATTTT.

J is TRBJ1-2 and V is TRBV7-9; no firm D call. Trimming took 5 bases from V and 0 from J, leaving 10 bases between them. The CDR3 contains 14 residues. Looked up from germline, CDR1 is SEHNR and CDR2 is FQNEAQ (reference sequence). CDR3 protein: CASSPRETNYGYTF. CDR3 DNA sequence: TGTGCCAGCAGCCCACGGGAGACTAACTATGGCTACACCTTC. Looking up the rest from reference TRBV7-9 and TRBJ1-2 gives the full variable domain: DTGVSQNPRHKITKRGQNVTFRCDPISEHNRLYWYRQTLGQGPEFLTYFQNEAQLEKSRLLSDRFSAERPKGSFSTLEIQRTEQGDSAMYLCASSPRETNYGYTFGSGTRLTVV.

The chain joins TRBV4-3 to TRBJ2-2; possibly TRBD1 for D (6 bases). This CDR3 has 17 residues. CDR1 is LGHNA and CDR2 is YSLEER in the germline V gene. The V and J ends lost 0 bases and 0 bases respectively, with 11 bases between them. Here the CDR3 DNA reads TGCGCCAGCAGCCAAGAACAGGGTGGCGCGAACACCGGGGAGCTGTTTTTT. It specifies CASSQEQGGANTGELFF.

The chain is built from TRBV28 and TRBJ2-3, with TRBD2 as a possible D gene (6 bases). V gave up 6 bases and J gave up 8 bases, with 9 bases separating them. The CDR3 is 11 residues long. Germline V CDR1 and CDR2: MDHEN, SYDVKM. CDR3 sequence reads: CASSSEGTQYF. As DNA, the CDR3 is TGTGCCAGCAGCTCGGAGGGTACGCAGTATTTT.

V usage is TRBV19 and J usage is TRBJ2-1, with TRBD2 identical over 10 bases. The CDR3 covers 19 residues. Trimming took 1 base from V and 5 from J; bases not matched to a gene: 14. Germline CDR1 reads LNHDA; CDR2 reads SQIVND (reference sequence). The CDR3 reads CASSIVLASGSVAHNEQFF. The CDR3, as DNA: TGTGCCAGTAGTATAGTTCTGGCTAGCGGGAGTGTCGCCCACAATGAGCAGTTCTTC.

The rearrangement uses TRBV20-1 and TRBJ2-7; unclear D gene. This CDR3 region has 14 residues. From germline, CDR1 is DFQATT and CDR2 SNEGSKA (reference sequence). V was shortened by 3 bases and J by 4 bases, with 16 bases between the two germline ends. This CDR3 reads CSASFSRYGYEQYF. CDR3 in DNA: TGCAGTGCTAGTTTTTCCCGCTACGGTTACGAGCAGTACTTC.

The chain couples TRBV9 to TRBJ1-3; 10 nucleotides agree with TRBD1. The CDR3 is 16 amino acids. In germline, CDR1 is SGDLS, CDR2 YYNGEE. The trim removed 3 bases at V and 2 bases at J, leaving 5 bases unmatched. CDR3 sequence (DNA): TGTGCCAGCAGCGCGACAGGGGGCTTTCCTGGAAACACCATATATTTT. Translating it yields CASSATGGFPGNTIYF.

The V and J genes are TRBV19 and TRBJ1-2; weak D call: TRBD1 (6 bases). V was trimmed by 8 bases and J by 5 bases, leaving 18 bases between them. Germline lookup yields CDR1 LNHDA and CDR2 SQIVND (reference sequence). The CDR3 totals 14 residues. DNA of the CDR3: TGTGCCAGTCAAAATCCAGGGGCCGGGTATGGCTACACCTTC. Protein product: CASQNPGAGYGYTF.

The genes are TRBV2 and TRBJ2-5; 10 nucleotides align to TRBD2. V lost 6 bases, J lost 6 bases, and 10 bases stayed unmatched. CDR1 is SNHLY, CDR2 FYNNEI, per germline. This CDR3 has 15 residues. CDR3 amino acids: CASSRPSGGAKTQYF. The CDR3 DNA reads as TGTGCCAGCAGCCGGCCTAGCGGGGGCGCGAAGACCCAGTACTTC.

The chain couples TRBV6-2 or TRBV6-3 to TRBJ2-7, with 7 bases fitting TRBD1. This CDR3 contains 14 residues. After removal of 5 bases from V and 1 base from J, the junction contained 5 bases not matched to a gene. Looked up from germline, CDR1 is MNHEY and CDR2 is SVGEGT. CDR3 region: CASSPRQGSYEQYF. In DNA form, the CDR3 reads TGTGCCAGCAGTCCCAGACAGGGATCCTACGAGCAGTACTTC.

This clone was counted between two and nine times. V usage is TRBV19 and J usage is TRBJ2-6, with D possibly matching TRBD1 (6 bases). Trimming stripped 5 bases from V and 1 base from J, with 12 bases between. The CDR3 extends over 16 amino acids. Germline assignment: CDR1 LNHDA and CDR2 SQIVND (reference sequence). CDR3 in DNA: TGTGCCAGTAGTCCAAAGACAGGTTCTGGGGCCAACGTCCTGACTTTC. It translates to CASSPKTGSGANVLTF.

The chain couples TRBV13 to TRBJ2-5, with D unresolved. The V gene's germline CDR1 is PRHDT and CDR2 FYEKMQ (reference sequence). This CDR3 comprises 13 residues. V lost 2 bases to trimming and J lost 1 base, with 5 bases between them. The CDR3 region is CASSLWSQETQYF. The CDR3 DNA sequence: TGTGCCAGCAGCTTATGGAGCCAAGAGACCCAGTACTTC.

The chain has TRBV3-1 (or the pseudogene TRBV3-2) and TRBJ2-1; a weak D match, TRBD2 (6 bases). The length of the CDR3 is 14 residues. Germline values: CDR1 LGHDT, CDR2 YNNKEL (reference sequence). Trimming cost V 2 bases and J 4 bases, with 9 bases left between them. This chain's CDR3 is CASSQSGPYNEQFF. Written as DNA, the CDR3 is TGTGCCAGCAGCCAAAGCGGGCCTTACAATGAGCAGTTCTTC.

The chain employs TRBV5-1 and TRBJ1-2; perhaps TRBD1 as D (5 bases). V lost 5 bases and J 6 bases, leaving 20 bases between the germline ends. The length of the CDR3 is 15 residues. Germline CDR1 is SGHRS and CDR2 is YFSETQ. The CDR3 region is CASRGRGEIIDGYTF. The CDR3 DNA reads TGCGCCAGCAGGGGGCGAGGCGAGATAATAGATGGCTACACCTTC. The whole variable domain, filled in from reference TRBV5-1 and TRBJ1-2, reads KAGVTQTPRYLIKTRGQQVTLSCSPISGHRSVSWYQQTPGQGLQFLFEYFSETQRNKGNFPGRFSGRQFSNSRSEMNVSTLELGDSALYLCASRGRGEIIDGYTFGSGTRLTVV.

The chain uses TRBV7-2 and TRBJ2-1; 8 bases fit TRBD1. The length of the CDR3 is 15 residues. J gave up 4 bases and V 5 bases, and 7 bases lay outside the gene matches. Germline V lookup: CDR1 SGHTA, CDR2 FQGNSA. The CDR3 here is CASSPGQGSYNEQFF. CDR3 nucleotides: TGTGCCAGCAGCCCCGGACAGGGTTCGTACAATGAGCAGTTCTTC.

The chain combines TRBV5-1 with TRBJ1-2; D is possibly TRBD1 (6 bases). The germline CDR1 and CDR2 sequences are SGHRS and YFSETQ. The ends were cut back, 4 bases at V and 0 bases at J, with 13 bases in the middle. The CDR3 loop spans 15 amino acids. CDR3 in amino acids: CASSTGTLANYGYTF. The DNA of the CDR3 is TGCGCCAGCAGCACCGGGACACTAGCTAACTATGGCTACACCTTC.

The V call is TRBV5-4, the J call TRBJ2-3; TRBD2 is a possible D gene (6 bases). V shed 0 bases and J shed 7 bases, with 9 bases lying between them. Germline values: CDR1 SGHNT, CDR2 YYREEE (reference sequence). The CDR3 covers 13 residues. DNA of the CDR3: TGTGCCAGCAGCTTGGCGGGGGTTAATACGCAGTATTTT. Amino acids: CASSLAGVNTQYF.

This sequence joins TRBV27 and TRBJ2-7; possibly TRBD2 for D (5 bases). There are 15 residues in the CDR3. The V and J ends lost 5 bases and 0 bases respectively, with 14 bases between them. Per germline, CDR1 MNHEY and CDR2 SMNVEV (reference sequence). CDR3 coding DNA: TGTGCCAGCAGTCAATCAGGACTTAGCTCCTACGAGCAGTACTTC. Translating gives CASSQSGLSSYEQYF.

The table lists this clone with a count of one. DNA for the CDR3: TGCGCCAGCACGTATGACAGGGACGGCTACACCTTC. Residues: CASTYDRDGYTF. The chain employs TRBV5-1 and TRBJ1-2; 7 nucleotides align to TRBD1. Germline trimming cut 6 bases from V and 8 bases from J; bases unmatched to any gene: 7. Germline V gene lookup returns CDR1 SGHRS and CDR2 YFSETQ. The CDR3 is made up of 12 amino acids.

V and J are TRBV7-9 and TRBJ2-1; 11 bases fit TRBD2. Germline V gene data show CDR1 as SEHNR and CDR2 as FQNEAQ (reference sequence). This CDR3 is built from 15 residues. Unmatched junction bases numbered 7, after V lost 6 bases and J lost 6 bases. CDR3 DNA: TGTGCCAGCAGGCTACTAGCGGGAGAGGGCAATGAGCAGTTCTTC. It yields the protein CASRLLAGEGNEQFF.

This chain uses TRBV7-9 with TRBJ2-7; weak D call: TRBD2 (6 bases). V was clipped by 5 bases and J by 3 bases, with 14 bases between them. The CDR3 consists of 14 residues. Germline V lookup: CDR1 SEHNR, CDR2 FQNEAQ (reference sequence). The CDR3 region has the DNA TGTGCCAGCAGCCGAGGGACGGGAGACTACGAGCAGTACTTC. Translated: CASSRGTGDYEQYF.

DNA of the CDR3: TGTGCCACCAGCAGAGAGGGACAGGGGCGTGGGGTGTACTTC. Its translation: CATSREGQGRGVYF. This chain joins TRBV15 and TRBJ2-5; the match to TRBD1 covers 10 bases. This CDR3 comprises 14 residues. Germline-derived CDR1 and CDR2 are LNHNV and YYDKDF (reference sequence). Unmatched junction bases numbered 8, after V lost 0 bases and J lost 13 bases.

V gene TRBV5-1 combines with J gene TRBJ2-7; D is perhaps TRBD1 (6 bases). The CDR3 runs 13 residues. Between the trimmed V and J ends, which lost 3 bases and 3 bases, there was a span of 10 bases. Germline CDR1 SGHRS, CDR2 YFSETQ. The CDR3 DNA sequence: TGCGCCAGCAGCTGGGACATAAGCTACGAGCAGTACTTC. This sequence encodes CASSWDISYEQYF.

The chain is built from TRBV4-3 and TRBJ1-6, with a possible D match to TRBD1 (6 bases). The CDR3 covers 15 residues. The germline V gene encodes CDR1 LGHNA and CDR2 YSLEER. With 5 bases removed from V and 7 bases from J, the gap between germline ends came to 15 bases. CDR3 residues: CASSYNREPNSPLHF. DNA of the CDR3: TGCGCCAGCAGCTATAACAGGGAGCCGAATTCACCCCTCCACTTT.

CDR3 residues: CASSTGTSGKPADTQYF. DNA of the CDR3: TGTGCCAGCAGTACCGGGACTAGCGGGAAACCGGCAGATACGCAGTATTTT. The chain joins TRBV28 to TRBJ2-3, with TRBD2 matching over 13 bases. Trimming took 5 bases from V and 4 from J; bases not matched to a gene: 9. The CDR3 has 17 amino acids. Per germline, CDR1 MDHEN and CDR2 SYDVKM.

In nucleotides, the CDR3 is TGTGCCAGTAGTGGACAGCTAGAGACCCAGTACTTC. Translated, it gives CASSGQLETQYF. J is TRBJ2-5 and V is TRBV19; D is perhaps TRBD1 (6 bases). CDR3 length: 12 amino acids. CDR1 and CDR2 from the germline V gene are LNHDA and SQIVND (reference sequence). V lost 5 bases to trimming and J lost 4 bases, with 8 bases between them.

The chain carries TRBV12-5 and TRBJ2-2; TRBD1 matches 8 bases. This CDR3 has 15 amino acids. V was pared by 1 base and J by 6 bases, with 4 bases of the junction left unmatched. Germline CDR1 is LGHNT and CDR2 is FRNRAP. The CDR3 DNA reads as TGTGCTAGTGGTTTGGGACAGGGGATTCCCGGGGAGCTGTTTTTT. Translated, it gives CASGLGQGIPGELFF.

The rearrangement joins TRBV30 to TRBJ1-5, with a possible D match to TRBD1 (5 bases). Germline CDR1 GTSNPN, CDR2 SVGIG (reference sequence). V lost 7 bases to trimming and J lost 2 bases, with 15 bases between them. The CDR3 runs 14 residues. The CDR3: CALTARGGNQPQHF. The CDR3 coding sequence is TGTGCCTTGACAGCGCGGGGCGGCAATCAGCCCCAGCATTTT.